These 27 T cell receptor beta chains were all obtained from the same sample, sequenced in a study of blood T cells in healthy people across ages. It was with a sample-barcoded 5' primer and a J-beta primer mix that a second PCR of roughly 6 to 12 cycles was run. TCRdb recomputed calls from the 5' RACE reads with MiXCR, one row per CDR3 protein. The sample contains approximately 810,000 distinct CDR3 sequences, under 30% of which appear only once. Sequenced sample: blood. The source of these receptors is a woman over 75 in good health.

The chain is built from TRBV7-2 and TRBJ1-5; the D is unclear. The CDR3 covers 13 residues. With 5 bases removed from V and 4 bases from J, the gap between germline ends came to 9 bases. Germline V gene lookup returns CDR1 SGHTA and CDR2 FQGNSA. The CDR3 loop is CASSPSPNQPQHF. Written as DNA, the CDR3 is TGTGCCAGCAGCCCAAGTCCTAATCAGCCCCAGCATTTT.

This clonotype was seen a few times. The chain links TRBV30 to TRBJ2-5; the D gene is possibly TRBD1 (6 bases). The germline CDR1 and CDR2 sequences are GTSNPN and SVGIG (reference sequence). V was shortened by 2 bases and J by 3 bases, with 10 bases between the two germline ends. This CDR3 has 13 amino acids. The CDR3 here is CAWSRDTKETQYF. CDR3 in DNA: TGTGCCTGGAGTCGGGACACTAAAGAGACCCAGTACTTC.

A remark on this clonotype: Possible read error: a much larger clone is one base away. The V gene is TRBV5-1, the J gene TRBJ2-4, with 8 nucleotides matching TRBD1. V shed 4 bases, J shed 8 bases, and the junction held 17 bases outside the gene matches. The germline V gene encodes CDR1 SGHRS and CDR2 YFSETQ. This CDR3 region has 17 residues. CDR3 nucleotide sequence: TGCGCCAGCAGCGGACAGGGATTCAGTAGGTTGGAATACATTCAGTACTTC. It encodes CASSGQGFSRLEYIQYF.

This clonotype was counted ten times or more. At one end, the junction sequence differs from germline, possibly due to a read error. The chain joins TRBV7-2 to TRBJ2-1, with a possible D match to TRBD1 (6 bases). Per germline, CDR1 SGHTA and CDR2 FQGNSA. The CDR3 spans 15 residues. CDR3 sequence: CASTLAQGSYNEQFF. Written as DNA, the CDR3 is TGTGCCAGCACCTTAGCACAGGGCTCCTACAATGAGCAGTTCTTC.

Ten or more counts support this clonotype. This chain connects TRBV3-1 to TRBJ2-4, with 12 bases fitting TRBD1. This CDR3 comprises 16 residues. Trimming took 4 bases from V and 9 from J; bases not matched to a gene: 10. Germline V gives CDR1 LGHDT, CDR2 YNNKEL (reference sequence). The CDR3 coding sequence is TGTGCCAGCAGCCCTTCCGGGACAGGGGGCGTCGGCATTCAGTACTTC. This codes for CASSPSGTGGVGIQYF.

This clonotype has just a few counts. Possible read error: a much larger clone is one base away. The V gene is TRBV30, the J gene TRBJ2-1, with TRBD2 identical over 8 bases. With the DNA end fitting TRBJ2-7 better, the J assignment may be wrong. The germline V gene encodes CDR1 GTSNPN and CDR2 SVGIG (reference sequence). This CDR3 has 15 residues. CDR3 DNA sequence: TGTGCCTGGAGTATCGCGGGGGGTTACTACAATGAGCAGTACTTC. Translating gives CAWSIAGGYYNEQYF.

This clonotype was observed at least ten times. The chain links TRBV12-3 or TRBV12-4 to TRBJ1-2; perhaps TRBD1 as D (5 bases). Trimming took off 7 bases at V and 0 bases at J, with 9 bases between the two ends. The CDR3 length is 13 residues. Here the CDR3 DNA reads TGTGCCAGCACCTTCAGGGCTAACTATGGCTACACCTTC. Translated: CASTFRANYGYTF.

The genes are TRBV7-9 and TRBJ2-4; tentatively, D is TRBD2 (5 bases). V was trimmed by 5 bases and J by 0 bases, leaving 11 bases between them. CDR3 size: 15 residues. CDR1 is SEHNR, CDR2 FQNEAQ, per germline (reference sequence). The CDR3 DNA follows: TGTGCCAGCAGCCCTGACGCGGGAGCCAAAAACATTCAGTACTTC. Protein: CASSPDAGAKNIQYF.

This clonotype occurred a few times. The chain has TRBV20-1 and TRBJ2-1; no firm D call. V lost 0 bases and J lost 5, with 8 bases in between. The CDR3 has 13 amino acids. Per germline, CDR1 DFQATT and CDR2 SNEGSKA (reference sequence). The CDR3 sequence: CSARDLRHNEQFF. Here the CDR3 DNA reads TGCAGTGCTAGAGATCTCCGACACAATGAGCAGTTCTTC.

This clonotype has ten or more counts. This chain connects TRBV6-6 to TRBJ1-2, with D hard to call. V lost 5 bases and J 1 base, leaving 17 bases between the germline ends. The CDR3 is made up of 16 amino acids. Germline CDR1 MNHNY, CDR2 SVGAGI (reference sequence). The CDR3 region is CASSPSWPNDNYGYTF. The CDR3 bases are TGTGCCAGCAGTCCGTCGTGGCCTAATGATAACTATGGCTACACCTTC.

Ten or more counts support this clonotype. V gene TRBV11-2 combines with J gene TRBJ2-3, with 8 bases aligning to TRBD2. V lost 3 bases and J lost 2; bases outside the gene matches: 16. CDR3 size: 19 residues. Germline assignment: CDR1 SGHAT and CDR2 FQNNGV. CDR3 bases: TGTGCCAGCAGCTTCCCTCTGGGGCGGGGGGCCCCTATCACAGATACGCAGTATTTT. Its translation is CASSFPLGRGAPITDTQYF.

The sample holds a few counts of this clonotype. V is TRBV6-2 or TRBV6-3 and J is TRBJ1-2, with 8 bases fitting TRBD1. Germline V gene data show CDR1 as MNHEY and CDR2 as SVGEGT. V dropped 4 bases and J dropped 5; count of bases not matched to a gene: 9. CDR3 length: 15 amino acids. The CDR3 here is CASSSRGQGLYGYTF. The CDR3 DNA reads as TGTGCCAGCAGTTCCCGAGGACAGGGCCTATATGGCTACACCTTC.

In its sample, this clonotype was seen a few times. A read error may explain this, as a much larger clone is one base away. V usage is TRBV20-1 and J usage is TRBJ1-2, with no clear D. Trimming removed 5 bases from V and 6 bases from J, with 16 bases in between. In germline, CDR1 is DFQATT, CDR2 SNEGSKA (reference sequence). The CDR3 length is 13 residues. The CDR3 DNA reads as TGCAGTGCTTTCGACAAGAATGACAATGGCTACACCTTC. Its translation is CSAFDKNDNGYTF.

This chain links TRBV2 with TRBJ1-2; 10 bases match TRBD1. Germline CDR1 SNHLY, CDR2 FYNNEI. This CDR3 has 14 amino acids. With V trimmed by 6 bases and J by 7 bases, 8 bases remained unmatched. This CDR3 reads CASSQGQGLSGYTF. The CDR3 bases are TGTGCCAGCAGCCAGGGACAGGGGCTTTCTGGCTACACCTTC.

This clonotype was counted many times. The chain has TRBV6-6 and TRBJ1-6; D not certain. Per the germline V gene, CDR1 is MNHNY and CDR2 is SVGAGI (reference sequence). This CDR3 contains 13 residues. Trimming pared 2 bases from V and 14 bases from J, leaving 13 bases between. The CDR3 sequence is CASSYGSLRSLHF. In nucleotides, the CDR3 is TGTGCCAGCAGTTACGGAAGTCTCCGATCCCTCCACTTT.

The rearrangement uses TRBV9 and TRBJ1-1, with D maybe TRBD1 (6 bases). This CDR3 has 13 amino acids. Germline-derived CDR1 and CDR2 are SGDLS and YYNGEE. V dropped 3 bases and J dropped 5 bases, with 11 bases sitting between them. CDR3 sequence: CASSEGGRTEAFF. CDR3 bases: TGTGCCAGCAGCGAAGGGGGGAGAACTGAAGCTTTCTTT.

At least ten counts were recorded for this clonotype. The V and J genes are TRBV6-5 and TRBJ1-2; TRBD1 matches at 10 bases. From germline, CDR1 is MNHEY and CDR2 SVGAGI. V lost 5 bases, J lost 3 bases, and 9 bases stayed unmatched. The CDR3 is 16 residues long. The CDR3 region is CASSKHAGTGDYGYTF. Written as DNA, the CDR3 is TGTGCCAGCAGTAAACACGCCGGGACAGGGGACTATGGCTACACCTTC.

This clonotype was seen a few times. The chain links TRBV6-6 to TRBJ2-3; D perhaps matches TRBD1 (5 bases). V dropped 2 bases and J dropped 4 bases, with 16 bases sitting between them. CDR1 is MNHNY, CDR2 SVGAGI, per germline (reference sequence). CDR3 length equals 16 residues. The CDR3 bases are TGTGCCAGCAGTTACAAGGGCAGGGAAGGTTCAGATACGCAGTATTTT. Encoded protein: CASSYKGREGSDTQYF.

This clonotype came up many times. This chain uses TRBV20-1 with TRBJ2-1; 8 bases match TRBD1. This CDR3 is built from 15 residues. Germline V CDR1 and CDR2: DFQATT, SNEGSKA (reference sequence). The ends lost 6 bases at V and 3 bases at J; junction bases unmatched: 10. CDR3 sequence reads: CSARAGTGIYNEQFF. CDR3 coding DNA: TGCAGTGCGAGGGCAGGGACAGGCATCTACAATGAGCAGTTCTTC.

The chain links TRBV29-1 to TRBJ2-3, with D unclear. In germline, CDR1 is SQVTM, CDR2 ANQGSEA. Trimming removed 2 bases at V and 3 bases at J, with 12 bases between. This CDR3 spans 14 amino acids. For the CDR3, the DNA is TGCAGCGTTGAACACCCCTCAGGAACAGATACGCAGTATTTT. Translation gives CSVEHPSGTDTQYF.

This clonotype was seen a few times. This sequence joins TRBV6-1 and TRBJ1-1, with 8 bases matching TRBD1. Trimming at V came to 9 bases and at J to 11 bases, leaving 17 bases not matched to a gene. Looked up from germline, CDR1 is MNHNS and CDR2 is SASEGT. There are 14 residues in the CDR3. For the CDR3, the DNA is TGTGCCAGTCCCCGAGACAGGGGAGGCTGGGACGCTTTCTTT. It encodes CASPRDRGGWDAFF.

The CDR3 DNA sequence: TGTGCCAGCAGCGCGGAGGTGGGGGCGGATACGCAGTATTTT. It specifies CASSAEVGADTQYF. This chain links TRBV7-2 with TRBJ2-3, with D tentatively TRBD1 (6 bases). The germline CDR1 and CDR2 sequences are SGHTA and FQGNSA. This CDR3 is built from 14 residues. V gave up 5 bases and J gave up 6 bases, with 15 bases separating them.

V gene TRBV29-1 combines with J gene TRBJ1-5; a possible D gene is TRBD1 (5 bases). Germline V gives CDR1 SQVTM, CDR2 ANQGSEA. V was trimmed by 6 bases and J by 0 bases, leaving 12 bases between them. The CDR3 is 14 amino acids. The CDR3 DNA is TGCAGCGTGGCTGGGACGGATAGCAATCAGCCCCAGCATTTT. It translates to CSVAGTDSNQPQHF.

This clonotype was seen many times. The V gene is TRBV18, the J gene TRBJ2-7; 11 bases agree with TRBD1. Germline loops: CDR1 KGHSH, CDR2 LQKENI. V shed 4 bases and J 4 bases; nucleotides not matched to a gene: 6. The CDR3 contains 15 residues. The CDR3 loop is CASSLGGQGAYEQYF. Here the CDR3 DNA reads TGTGCCAGCTCACTGGGCGGACAGGGGGCGTACGAGCAGTACTTC. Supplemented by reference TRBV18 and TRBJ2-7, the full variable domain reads NAGVMQNPRHLVRRRGQEARLRCSPMKGHSHVYWYRQLPEEGLKFMVYLQKENIIDESGMPKERFSAEFPKEGPSILRIQQVVRGDSAAYFCASSLGGQGAYEQYFGPGTRLTVT.

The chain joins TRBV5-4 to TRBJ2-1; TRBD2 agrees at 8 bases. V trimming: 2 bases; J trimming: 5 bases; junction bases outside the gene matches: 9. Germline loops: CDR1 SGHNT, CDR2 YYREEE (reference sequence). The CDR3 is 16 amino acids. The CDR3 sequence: CASSFSGGHINNEQFF. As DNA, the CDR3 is TGTGCCAGCAGCTTCAGCGGGGGCCATATAAACAATGAGCAGTTCTTC.

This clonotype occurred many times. CDR3 sequence (DNA): TGCAGCGTTGATAATAGGTGGGACAATGAGCAGTTCTTC. It translates to CSVDNRWDNEQFF. V and J are TRBV29-1 and TRBJ2-1; D remains unclear. There are 13 residues in the CDR3. V was shortened by 3 bases and J by 5 bases, with 11 bases between the two germline ends. Germline V gives CDR1 SQVTM, CDR2 ANQGSEA.

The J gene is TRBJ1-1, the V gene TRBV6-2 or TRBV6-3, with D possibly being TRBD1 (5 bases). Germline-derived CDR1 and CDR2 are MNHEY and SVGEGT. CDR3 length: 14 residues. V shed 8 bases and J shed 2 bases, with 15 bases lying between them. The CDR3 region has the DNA TGTGCCAGCCGCAACGACAGACTAAACACTGAAGCTTTCTTT. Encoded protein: CASRNDRLNTEAFF.